This T cell receptor beta chain derives from a study of T cells in tuberculosis. Across the whole study: IGRA-negative adolescents, IGRA-positive adolescents with latent tuberculosis and adults with active tuberculosis formed this South African cohort. Whole-study findings and limits: Active tuberculosis TCR-alpha repertoires lay closer to GMM-specific TCRs than IGRA-negative controls, suggesting clonal expansion. Shorter CDR3-alpha in active tuberculosis partly drove smaller distances.

This clone was recorded only once. Its target is not known. Positive smear microscopy and/or M. tuberculosis culture confirmed active disease. The CDR3 extends over 18 amino acids. Clones were sequenced by immunoSEQ multiplex PCR, and TCRdb holds only the in-frame ones, with some missing. The sample gives thousands of clones, 95% of which show up once; 11% is in the top ten. The sample taken for sequencing was PBMCs. This chain uses TRBV12-2 with TRBJ2-5; the D call TRBD1 from the table was never checked on the DNA. TRBV12-2 is recorded as a pseudogene. The source of this sequence is an adult with tuberculosis. CDR3 loop: CASRSTTISGASSETQYF. The CDR3 region has the DNA TGTGCAAGTCGCTCAACAACAATATCAGGGGCGAGCTCAGAGACCCAGTACTTC.